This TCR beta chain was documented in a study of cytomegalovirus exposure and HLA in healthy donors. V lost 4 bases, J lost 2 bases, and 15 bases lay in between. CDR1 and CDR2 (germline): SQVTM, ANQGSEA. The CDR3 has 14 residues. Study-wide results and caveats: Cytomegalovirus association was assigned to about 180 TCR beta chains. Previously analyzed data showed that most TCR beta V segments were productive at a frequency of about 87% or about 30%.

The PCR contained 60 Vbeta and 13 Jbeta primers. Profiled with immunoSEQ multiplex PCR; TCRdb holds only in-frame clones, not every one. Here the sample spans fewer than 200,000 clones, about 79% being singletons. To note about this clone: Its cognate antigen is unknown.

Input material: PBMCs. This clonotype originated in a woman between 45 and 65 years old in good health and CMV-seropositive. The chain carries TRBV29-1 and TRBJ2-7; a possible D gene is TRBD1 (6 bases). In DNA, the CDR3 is TGCAGCGTTGCTGGGGGCGGAATCACCTACGAGCAGTACTTC. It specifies CSVAGGGITYEQYF.